This is a list of T cell receptor beta chains from one sample in a study of cytomegalovirus exposure and HLA in healthy donors. The assay was immunoSEQ multiplex PCR, and TCRdb's table has in-frame clones only and misses some. This sample carries 160,000 or so clones, approximately 86% of them seen once, and the ten largest clones take 1.5% to 2%. Sequenced input: PBMCs. Receptors originate from a young woman in good health and CMV-seronegative. CDR3s include the opening cysteine and the closing phenylalanine or tryptophan. The order of the fields is D gene, CDR3 length, clone size, J gene, V gene, CDR3 protein, CDR3 DNA. A D gene is named only where the DNA matches it firmly. Clone size appears in some rows only: once, few, many, or a class for an expanded clone.

- | 15 | - | TRBJ2-5 | TRBV6-5 | CASSITGTPEETQYF | TGTGCCAGCAGTATAACTGGGACACCGGAAGAGACCCAGTACTTC
- | 14 | once | TRBJ2-3 | TRBV27 | CASSARTSTDTQYF | TGTGCCAGCAGTGCACGTACTAGCACAGATACGCAGTATTTT
- | 14 | - | TRBJ2-7 | TRBV18 | CASSPRGDSYEQYF | TGTGCCAGCTCACCAAGGGGCGACTCCTACGAGCAGTACTTC
TRBD1 | 15 | - | TRBJ1-5 | TRBV7-2 | CASSSGTGGFQPQHF | TGTGCCAGCAGCTCCGGGACAGGGGGCTTTCAGCCCCAGCATTTT
TRBD1 | 16 | - | TRBJ2-7 | TRBV7-2 | CASSLGQGAFDDEQYF | TGTGCCAGCAGCTTAGGGCAGGGGGCTTTTGACGACGAGCAGTACTTC
TRBD1 | 13 | - | TRBJ2-7 | TRBV29-1 | CSARTGGAYEQYF | TGCAGCGCACGGACAGGGGGCGCGTACGAGCAGTACTTC
- | 14 | - | TRBJ2-7 | TRBV5-1 | CASSLDGGAYEQYF | TGCGCCAGCAGCCTGGACGGCGGGGCCTACGAGCAGTACTTC
- | 15 | - | TRBJ1-2 | TRBV6-5 | CASSPFGGGTYGYTF | TGTGCCAGCAGCCCGTTCGGGGGAGGGACCTATGGCTACACCTTC
- | 14 | - | TRBJ2-1 | TRBV7-8 | CASSFPAGLNEQFF | TGTGCCAGCAGCTTCCCAGCGGGCCTAAATGAGCAGTTCTTC
TRBD2 | 15 | - | TRBJ2-7 | TRBV5-4 | CASSPGLAFSYEQYF | TGTGCCAGCAGCCCAGGACTAGCGTTCTCCTACGAGCAGTACTTC
- | 14 | many | TRBJ2-4 | TRBV19 | CASSIVGGANIQYF | TGTGCCAGTAGTATAGTTGGGGGGGCGAACATTCAGTACTTC
- | 15 | - | TRBJ1-1 | TRBV14 | CASSQDWPSNTEAFF | TGTGCCAGCAGCCAAGATTGGCCTTCGAACACTGAAGCTTTCTTT
- | 14 | - | TRBJ1-1 | TRBV6-4 | CASSDQHLDTEAFF | TGTGCCAGCAGTGACCAACACCTAGACACTGAAGCTTTCTTT
- | 10 | - | TRBJ2-7 | TRBV28 | CASSLEKQYF | TGTGCCAGCAGTTTAGAGAAGCAGTACTTC
- | 14 | - | TRBJ2-1 | TRBV28 | CASSSPGGRSEQFF | TGTGCCAGCAGTTCCCCCGGCGGTAGGAGTGAGCAGTTCTTC
TRBD2 | 14 | - | TRBJ2-1 | TRBV30 | CAWSPLAGGNEQFF | TGTGCCTGGAGTCCACTAGCGGGAGGGAATGAGCAGTTCTTC
- | 14 | - | TRBJ2-5 | TRBV11-2 | CASRKIQGPRSQYF | TGTGCCAGCAGGAAAATACAGGGCCCCAGGTCCCAGTACTTC
- | 15 | once | TRBJ2-1 | TRBV9 | CASSDEGWKDNEQFF | TGTGCCAGCAGCGACGAGGGCTGGAAGGACAATGAGCAGTTCTTC
TRBD1 | 14 | - | TRBJ1-5 | TRBV5-6 | CASSSQGASQPQHF | TGTGCCAGCAGCTCCCAGGGGGCAAGTCAGCCCCAGCATTTT
TRBD1 | 15 | - | TRBJ1-5 | TRBV7-9 | CASSLAGQGNQPQHF | TGTGCCAGCAGCTTAGCCGGACAGGGGAATCAGCCCCAGCATTTT
TRBD1 | 13 | - | TRBJ1-1 | TRBV2 | CASSQTGDIEAFF | TGTGCCAGCAGTCAGACAGGGGATATTGAAGCTTTCTTT
- | 10 | - | TRBJ2-1 | TRBV20-1 | CSALDGELVF | TGCAGTGCATTAGATGGGGAGTTAGTCTTC
- | 14 | - | TRBJ1-2 | TRBV6-4 | CASRPMLANYGYTF | TGTGCCAGCAGGCCAATGTTAGCTAACTATGGCTACACCTTC
TRBD1 | 12 | - | TRBJ1-2 | TRBV19 | CASSRQGYGYTF | TGTGCCAGTAGCCGACAGGGCTATGGCTACACCTTC
- | 17 | - | TRBJ2-7 | TRBV27 | CASSFSPHPTSYHEQYF | TGTGCCAGCAGTTTCTCACCCCACCCGACTAGTTACCACGAGCAGTACTTC
TRBD2 | 16 | - | TRBJ2-7 | TRBV6-6 | CASSTRGGASGSQRYF | TGTGCCAGCAGTACCCGGGGTGGGGCTAGCGGGAGTCAACGGTACTTC
- | 13 | - | TRBJ1-6 | TRBV10-3 | CAIRATELGRLHF | TGTGCCATCAGAGCCACCGAACTGGGGCGCCTCCACTTT
- | 14 | - | TRBJ2-7 | TRBV19 | CASSTGTPPYEQYF | TGTGCCAGTAGTACCGGGACTCCGCCCTACGAGCAGTACTTC
- | 14 | once | TRBJ1-3 | TRBV14 | CASSPPGGGNTIYF | TGTGCCAGCAGCCCTCCCGGCGGGGGGAACACCATATATTTT
- | 14 | - | TRBJ1-1 | TRBV11-2 | CASSLRGESTEAFF | TGTGCCAGCAGCTTGCGGGGGGAGAGCACTGAAGCTTTCTTT
TRBD1 | 16 | once | TRBJ2-1 | TRBV9 | CASSVSLGTGVNEQFF | TGTGCCAGCAGCGTAAGTTTGGGGACAGGGGTTAATGAGCAGTTCTTC
TRBD2 | 16 | once | TRBJ2-1 | TRBV28 | CASSLTSGVSYNEQFF | TGTGCCAGCAGTTTGACTAGCGGGGTCTCTTACAATGAGCAGTTCTTC
- | 14 | - | TRBJ2-1 | TRBV27 | CASSLTRGGNEQFF | TGTGCCAGCAGTTTAACTAGGGGGGGCAATGAGCAGTTCTTC
- | 11 | - | TRBJ2-1 | TRBV20-1 | CSGSGYNEQFF | TGCAGTGGTTCAGGCTACAATGAGCAGTTCTTC
TRBD2 | 18 | - | TRBJ2-3 | TRBV5-1 | CASSPRLAGGLGTDTQYF | TGCGCCAGCAGCCCCAGACTAGCGGGGGGGCTTGGGACAGATACGCAGTATTTT
- | 15 | - | TRBJ2-7 | TRBV5-1 | CASSLDPPPEGEQYF | TGCGCCAGCAGCTTGGATCCCCCCCCAGAGGGCGAGCAGTACTTC
- | 13 | once | TRBJ2-1 | TRBV30 | CAWRLASYNEQFF | TGTGCCTGGAGGCTAGCTTCCTACAATGAGCAGTTCTTC
TRBD2 | 16 | - | TRBJ2-5 | TRBV7-2 | CASSLSTAGGGETQYF | TGTGCCAGCAGCTTAAGTACAGCGGGAGGGGGAGAGACCCAGTACTTC
TRBD2 | 15 | - | TRBJ2-7 | TRBV6-5 | CASSYSASGTYEQYF | TGTGCCAGCAGTTACAGTGCTAGCGGGACCTACGAGCAGTACTTC
- | 13 | - | TRBJ1-2 | TRBV19 | CASSPRTSYGYTF | TGTGCCAGTAGTCCTCGGACAAGCTATGGCTACACCTTC
TRBD2 | 16 | - | TRBJ2-3 | TRBV9 | CASSVEGLAGTDTQYF | TGTGCCAGCAGCGTAGAGGGACTAGCGGGAACAGATACGCAGTATTTT
TRBD1 | 15 | - | TRBJ1-3 | TRBV10-3 | CAISSTGGSGNTIYF | TGTGCCATCAGTTCAACAGGGGGCAGTGGAAACACCATATATTTT
- | 17 | - | TRBJ2-2 | TRBV6-1 | CASSEGSWTAYTGELFF | TGTGCCAGCAGTGAAGGGAGTTGGACAGCCTACACCGGGGAGCTGTTTTTT
TRBD1 | 13 | once | TRBJ2-1 | TRBV12-5 | CASGPRQGDEQFF | TGTGCTAGTGGTCCGAGACAGGGGGATGAGCAGTTCTTC
- | 11 | - | TRBJ1-1 | TRBV29-1 | CSVDKGAEAFF | TGCAGCGTTGACAAGGGGGCTGAAGCTTTCTTT
TRBD2 | 15 | - | TRBJ2-2 | TRBV19 | CASSRTSGNTGELFF | TGTGCCAGTAGTAGGACTAGCGGGAACACCGGGGAGCTGTTTTTT
- | 13 | - | TRBJ1-5 | TRBV27 | CASSFVMSQPQHF | TGTGCCAGCAGCTTCGTGATGAGCCAGCCCCAGCATTTT